These T cell receptor beta chains were read from a single sample in a study of blood T cell repertoires in COVID-19. TCRdb's copy holds only in-frame clones and misses some; the assay was immunoSEQ multiplex PCR. The sample contains 150,000 to 200,000 clones, 75% to 90% of which appear only once. The sample was PBMCs or T cells enriched from blood (not recorded which). These receptors came from a woman younger than 35 who had recovered from COVID-19. Both conserved end residues are part of each CDR3. A D gene is named only where the DNA matches it firmly. Clone size is shown for a subset of rows, as once, few, many or a class of expanded clone.

J: TRBJ1-2
V: TRBV7-9
size: -
length: 12
D: -
CDR3: CASSHGRDGYTF
DNA: TGTGCCAGCAGCCATGGGCGCGATGGCTACACCTTC

J: TRBJ1-6
V: TRBV11-2
size: -
length: 14
D: -
CDR3: CASSLETGGGPLHF
DNA: TGTGCCAGCAGCTTAGAAACCGGGGGTGGGCCCCTCCACTTT

J: TRBJ2-5
V: TRBV18
size: -
length: 12
D: -
CDR3: CASSPGRETQYF
DNA: TGTGCCAGCTCACCGGGCCGAGAGACCCAGTACTTC

J: TRBJ1-1
V: TRBV10-3
size: -
length: 15
D: -
CDR3: CAISVGQGRNTEAFF
DNA: TGTGCCATCAGTGTAGGCCAGGGCAGGAACACTGAAGCTTTCTTT

J: TRBJ2-7
V: TRBV30
size: once
length: 17
D: -
CDR3: CAWSPPRTGVFGYEQYF
DNA: TGTGCCTGGAGTCCCCCCCGGACGGGGGTTTTCGGTTACGAGCAGTACTTC

J: TRBJ2-1
V: TRBV9
size: -
length: 15
D: -
CDR3: CASSVAEGSYNEQFF
DNA: TGTGCCAGCAGCGTCGCAGAGGGCTCCTACAATGAGCAGTTCTTC

J: TRBJ2-6
V: TRBV21-1
size: once
length: 18
D: -
CDR3: CASSRPQGAPSGANVLTF
DNA: TGTGCCAGCAGCCGTCCGCAGGGGGCTCCCTCTGGGGCCAACGTCCTGACTTTC

J: TRBJ2-7
V: TRBV9
size: -
length: 15
D: TRBD1
CDR3: CASSLSGTGGDEQYF
DNA: TGTGCCAGCAGCTTGTCCGGGACAGGGGGCGACGAGCAGTACTTC

J: TRBJ1-2
V: TRBV6-6
size: once
length: 13
D: -
CDR3: CASSQGGDYGYTF
DNA: TGTGCCAGCAGTCAAGGGGGTGACTATGGCTACACCTTC

J: TRBJ2-3
V: TRBV4-1
size: -
length: 13
D: -
CDR3: CASSQPFADTQYF
DNA: TGCGCCAGCAGCCAGCCCTTCGCGGATACGCAGTATTTT

J: TRBJ2-5
V: TRBV28
size: -
length: 14
D: -
CDR3: CASSLGQYQETQYF
DNA: TGTGCCAGCAGCCTCGGACAGTACCAAGAGACCCAGTACTTC

J: TRBJ2-3
V: TRBV27
size: -
length: 16
D: TRBD2
CDR3: CASSPPGLADTDTQYF
DNA: TGTGCCAGCAGCCCCCCGGGACTAGCGGACACAGATACGCAGTATTTT

J: TRBJ1-1
V: TRBV10-3
size: -
length: 14
D: -
CDR3: CAISGPDRNTEAFF
DNA: TGTGCCATCAGCGGCCCGGACAGAAACACTGAAGCTTTCTTT

J: TRBJ2-7
V: TRBV5-1
size: -
length: 15
D: -
CDR3: CASSPGHQGGYEQYF
DNA: TGCGCCAGCAGCCCTGGACACCAGGGGGGCTACGAGCAGTACTTC

J: TRBJ2-3
V: TRBV30
size: -
length: 15
D: TRBD2
CDR3: CAWRKLAGITDTQYF
DNA: TGTGCCTGGAGAAAATTAGCGGGGATCACAGATACGCAGTATTTT

J: TRBJ2-7
V: TRBV10-2
size: -
length: 16
D: TRBD2
CDR3: CASSESVLAVGYEQYF
DNA: TGCGCCAGCAGTGAGTCGGTTCTAGCGGTCGGCTACGAGCAGTACTTC

J: TRBJ1-3
V: TRBV7-9
size: -
length: 14
D: -
CDR3: CASSSISAGNTIYF
DNA: TGTGCCAGCAGCTCGATCTCCGCGGGAAACACCATATATTTT

J: TRBJ2-7
V: TRBV11-2
size: -
length: 15
D: -
CDR3: CASSLSRANSAEQYF
DNA: TGTGCCAGCAGCTTATCACGGGCCAATAGCGCCGAGCAGTACTTC

J: TRBJ2-5
V: TRBV29-1
size: -
length: 13
D: TRBD2
CDR3: CSHVVGGGETQYF
DNA: TGCAGCCACGTGGTTGGCGGGGGGGAGACCCAGTACTTC

J: TRBJ1-1
V: TRBV19
size: -
length: 15
D: TRBD1
CDR3: CASSITGTVGTEAFF
DNA: TGTGCCAGTAGTATTACGGGGACAGTGGGTACTGAAGCTTTCTTT

J: TRBJ2-6
V: TRBV5-5
size: -
length: 13
D: -
CDR3: CASSLSVTSVLTF
DNA: TGTGCCAGCAGCTTGTCCGTTACAAGTGTCCTGACTTTC

J: TRBJ2-7
V: TRBV15
size: -
length: 15
D: TRBD1
CDR3: CATSGGQGWSGEQYF
DNA: TGTGCCACCAGCGGCGGACAGGGATGGTCTGGCGAGCAGTACTTC

J: TRBJ2-7
V: TRBV25-1
size: -
length: 14
D: TRBD1
CDR3: CASTGRTGINEQYF
DNA: TGTGCCAGCACCGGAAGGACAGGGATAAACGAGCAGTACTTC

J: TRBJ2-2
V: TRBV27
size: -
length: 15
D: -
CDR3: CASSSRTPVVGELFF
DNA: TGTGCCAGCAGCTCACGGACTCCAGTGGTGGGGGAGCTGTTTTTT

J: TRBJ1-1
V: TRBV7-9
size: -
length: 16
D: -
CDR3: CASSVVRTPEDTEAFF
DNA: TGTGCCAGCAGCGTAGTGAGGACTCCGGAGGACACTGAAGCTTTCTTT

J: TRBJ2-1
V: TRBV5-6
size: -
length: 15
D: -
CDR3: CASSLVGGTYNEQFF
DNA: TGTGCCAGCAGCTTGGTGGGAGGAACCTACAATGAGCAGTTCTTC

J: TRBJ2-7
V: TRBV7-6
size: -
length: 15
D: TRBD1
CDR3: CASSPKTGGSYEQYF
DNA: TGTGCCAGCAGCCCTAAGACAGGGGGGTCCTACGAGCAGTACTTC

J: TRBJ2-1
V: TRBV19
size: -
length: 15
D: TRBD2
CDR3: CASSIAGLADNEQFF
DNA: TGTGCCAGTAGTATAGCTGGACTAGCGGACAATGAGCAGTTCTTC

J: TRBJ2-7
V: TRBV5-4
size: once
length: 14
D: -
CDR3: CASSLMLDPYEQYF
DNA: TGTGCCAGCAGCTTGATGCTAGACCCGTACGAGCAGTACTTC